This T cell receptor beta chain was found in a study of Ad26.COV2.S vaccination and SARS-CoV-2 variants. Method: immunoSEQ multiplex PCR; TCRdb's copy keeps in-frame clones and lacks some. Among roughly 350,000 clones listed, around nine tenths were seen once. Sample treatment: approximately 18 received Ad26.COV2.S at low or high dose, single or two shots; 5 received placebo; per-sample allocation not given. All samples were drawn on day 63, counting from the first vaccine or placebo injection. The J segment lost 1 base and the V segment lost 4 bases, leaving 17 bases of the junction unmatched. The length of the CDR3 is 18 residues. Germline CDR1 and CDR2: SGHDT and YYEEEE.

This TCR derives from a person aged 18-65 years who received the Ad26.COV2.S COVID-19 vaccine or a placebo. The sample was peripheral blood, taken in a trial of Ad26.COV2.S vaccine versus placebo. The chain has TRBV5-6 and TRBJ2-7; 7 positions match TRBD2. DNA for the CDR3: TGTGCCAGCAGCCGAGTAGCTGGGACTACATTTTCTTCCTACGAGCAGTACTTC. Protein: CASSRVAGTTFSSYEQYF.